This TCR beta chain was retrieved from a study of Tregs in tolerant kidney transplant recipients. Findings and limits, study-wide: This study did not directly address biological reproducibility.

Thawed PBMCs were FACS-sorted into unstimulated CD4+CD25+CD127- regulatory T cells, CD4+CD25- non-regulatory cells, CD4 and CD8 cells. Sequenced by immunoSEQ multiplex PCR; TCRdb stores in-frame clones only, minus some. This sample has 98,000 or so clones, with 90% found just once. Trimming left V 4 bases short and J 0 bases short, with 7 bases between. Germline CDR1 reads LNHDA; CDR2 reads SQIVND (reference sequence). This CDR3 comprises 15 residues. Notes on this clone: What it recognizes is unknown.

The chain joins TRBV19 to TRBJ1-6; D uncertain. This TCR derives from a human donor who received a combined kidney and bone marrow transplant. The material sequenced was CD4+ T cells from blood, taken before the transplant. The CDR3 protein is CASSSTSSYNSPLHF. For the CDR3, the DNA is TGTGCCAGTAGTAGCACGAGCTCCTATAATTCACCCCTCCACTTT.